This T cell receptor beta chain was identified during a study of OX40 agonist ivuxolimab in advanced cancers. Germline assignment: CDR1 MNHEY and CDR2 SVGAGI. The CDR3 is made up of 11 amino acids. V was shortened by 7 bases and J by 5 bases, with 9 bases between the two germline ends. Profiling relied on immunoSEQ multiplex PCR, and the TCRdb table lists in-frame clones only, not all of them. In the table there are about 46,000 clones, 80% to 85% of which are singletons. The source material was CD4+ or CD8+ T cells sorted from blood, sampled in a trial of the OX40 agonist ivuxolimab. The V and J genes are TRBV6-5 and TRBJ2-7; TRBD2 might be the D (5 bases). This clonotype was sampled from an adult with an advanced solid tumor such as melanoma, head and neck, liver or kidney cancer. CDR3: CASTRGNEQYF. The CDR3 coding sequence is TGTGCCAGCACCCGAGGGAACGAGCAGTACTTC.